This T cell receptor beta chain was obtained from a study of regulatory T cells in long-lasting Graves disease. With iRepertoire HTBI primers and Arm-PCR of CDR3 regions, TCR beta libraries were built. MiXCR was run by TCRdb on the multiplex PCR reads, yielding one entry per CDR3 protein. The table records about 290,000 distinct CDR3 sequences, around 23% of them present only once. Described time point: persistent/refractory GD, antithyroid drugs over 5 years with positive TRAb. Making the TCR library involved RNA that had been extracted from PBMCs. Germline V gives CDR1 SQVTM, CDR2 ANQGSEA. The CDR3 extends over 13 amino acids. Between the trimmed V and J ends, which lost 2 bases and 6 bases, there was a span of 8 bases.

The sequenced sample was peripheral blood mononuclear cells (PBMCs), obtained when the disease was refractory, from a patient treated with antithyroid drugs. The chain couples TRBV29-1 to TRBJ1-6; no definite D call. The sequence derives from a female donor with Graves disease. The CDR3 nucleotides are TGCAGCGTTGAAATCACAGCTAATTCACCCCTCCACTTT. It is translated as CSVEITANSPLHF.